Listed here are 21 T cell receptor beta chains from one sample, sequenced in a study of spatial heterogeneity in lung cancer. TCRdb reanalysed the 5' RACE reads using MiXCR and keeps one entry per CDR3 protein. Of some 13,000 distinct CDR3 sequences in the sample, 14% were seen once. Documented time point: sample taken at primary tumor resection. The sequenced material consisted of unsorted whole RNA from tumor, nontumor lung or frozen PBMC. This specimen was PBMCs, taken at surgery. Every receptor here comes from a female donor with early-stage non-small cell lung cancer.

Judged by abundance, this clonotype is medium-sized (0.01 to 0.1%). The chain recombines TRBV7-3 with TRBJ2-5; D may be TRBD2 (5 bases). Per the germline V gene, CDR1 is SGHTA and CDR2 is FQGTGA. The V end lost 3 bases, the J end lost 4 bases, and 9 bases lay between the germline ends. The length of the CDR3 is 13 residues. This chain's CDR3 is CASSFSSGETQYF. CDR3 bases: TGTGCCAGCAGCTTTTCGAGCGGAGAGACCCAGTACTTC. Full variable domain (missing parts from reference TRBV7-3 and TRBJ2-5): GAGVSQTPSNKVTEKGKYVELRCDPISGHTALYWYRQSLGQGPEFLIYFQGTGAADDSGLPNDRFFAVRPEGSVSTLKIQRTERGDSAVYLCASSFSSGETQYFGPGTRLLVL.

The rearrangement uses TRBV24-1 and TRBJ2-3; the D is unclear. Trimming took 4 bases from V and 0 from J, leaving 10 bases between them. The germline V gene has CDR1 KGHDR and CDR2 SFDVKD. This CDR3 is 15 amino acids long. For the CDR3, the DNA is TGTGCCACCAGTGAACCCGGGTCCAGCACAGATACGCAGTATTTT. Protein sequence: CATSEPGSSTDTQYF.

This clonotype has at least ten counts. CDR3 loop: CASSVLLAGGPHNEQFF. CDR3 nucleotide sequence: TGTGCCAGCAGTGTCCTCTTAGCGGGGGGGCCACACAATGAGCAGTTCTTC. V usage is TRBV6-1 and J usage is TRBJ2-1, with 11 bases lining up with TRBD2. J gave up 5 bases and V 4 bases, and 10 bases lay outside the gene matches. Per the germline V gene, CDR1 is MNHNS and CDR2 is SASEGT. This CDR3 is built from 17 residues.

This clonotype occurred many times. The chain recombines TRBV28 with TRBJ2-7; unclear D gene. Looked up from germline, CDR1 is MDHEN and CDR2 is SYDVKM. The length of the CDR3 is 12 residues. V was cut by 7 bases and J by 0 bases, with 7 bases left in between. CDR3 loop: CASTSGSYEQYF. CDR3 DNA sequence: TGTGCCAGCACTTCCGGCTCCTACGAGCAGTACTTC.

V gene TRBV29-1 combines with J gene TRBJ2-7, with TRBD2 matching over 7 bases. CDR1 and CDR2 from the germline V gene are SQVTM and ANQGSEA. The CDR3 loop spans 14 amino acids. V dropped 0 bases and J dropped 2; count of bases not matched to a gene: 4. CDR3 sequence reads: CSVEESGTTYEQYF. CDR3 DNA: TGCAGCGTTGAAGAATCCGGGACTACCTACGAGCAGTACTTC.

This clonotype was seen more than once but under ten times. V usage is TRBV2 and J usage is TRBJ1-2; tentative D call: TRBD1 (6 bases). This CDR3 is 13 amino acids long. Trimming pared 4 bases from V and 6 bases from J, leaving 12 bases between. Germline CDR1 SNHLY, CDR2 FYNNEI. The CDR3 loop reads CASSVNREDGYTF. As DNA, the CDR3 is TGTGCCAGCAGTGTTAACAGGGAGGATGGCTACACCTTC.

By sample share, this clonotype is medium-sized (0.01 to 0.1%). This sequence joins TRBV28 and TRBJ1-6, with D perhaps matching TRBD1 (5 bases). Trimming left V 8 bases short and J 9 bases short, with 20 bases between. Germline V gene lookup returns CDR1 MDHEN and CDR2 SYDVKM. The CDR3 covers 15 residues. The CDR3 region is CASSSFRGGRSPLHF. CDR3 DNA: TGTGCCAGCTCCTCGTTTAGGGGCGGACGTTCACCCCTCCACTTT.

This clonotype is labeled as medium-sized. The DNA for the CDR3 is TGTGCCAGCAGTCTTCAGGGGGCCCGGGAGCAGTACTTC. The encoded protein is CASSLQGAREQYF. This chain uses TRBV28 with TRBJ2-7; 8 nucleotides agree with TRBD1. CDR3 length: 13 amino acids. With 5 bases clipped from V and 7 bases from J, the junction kept 7 bases outside the gene matches. The germline gives CDR1 MDHEN, CDR2 SYDVKM.

Sample share makes this clonotype medium-sized. The chain links TRBV7-2 to TRBJ2-4, with 14 bases matching TRBD2. Germline trimming cut 5 bases from V and 5 bases from J; bases unmatched to any gene: 5. The CDR3 totals 16 residues. Germline V CDR1 and CDR2: SGHTA, FQGNSA. DNA for the CDR3: TGTGCCAGCAGCGTCGGGACTAGCGGGAGCCAAAACATTCAGTACTTC. This codes for CASSVGTSGSQNIQYF.

By sample fraction, this clonotype is medium-sized. The chain recombines TRBV28 with TRBJ2-1; D assignment may be TRBD1 or TRBD2 (5 bases each). The germline CDR1 and CDR2 sequences are MDHEN and SYDVKM. The CDR3 covers 14 residues. The V gene lost 8 bases and the J gene lost 5 bases, with 16 bases spanning the gap. The CDR3 reads CASVLDGAHNEQFF. The CDR3 DNA follows: TGTGCCAGCGTTCTGGACGGGGCCCACAATGAGCAGTTCTTC.

This clonotype appeared many times. J is TRBJ2-1 and V is TRBV4-3; D possibly corresponds to TRBD2 (6 bases). V was cut by 0 bases and J by 5 bases, with 11 bases left in between. The germline V gene has CDR1 LGHNA and CDR2 YSLEER. The CDR3 is 15 residues long. The CDR3 loop reads CASSQDQDYNNEQFF. The CDR3 bases are TGCGCCAGCAGCCAAGACCAGGACTACAACAATGAGCAGTTCTTC.

Ten or more counts support this clonotype. The chain employs TRBV5-1 and TRBJ2-7; TRBD1 is a possible D gene (7 bases). Germline lookup yields CDR1 SGHRS and CDR2 YFSETQ. The CDR3 covers 14 residues. The germline V and J ends were trimmed by 0 bases and 5 bases, with 12 bases remaining between them. CDR3 loop: CASSLGQGLDEQYF. DNA of the CDR3: TGCGCCAGCAGCTTGGGACAGGGACTCGACGAGCAGTACTTC.

This clonotype has at least ten counts. J is TRBJ2-1 and V is TRBV14, with D tentatively TRBD2 (7 bases). The germline CDR1 and CDR2 sequences are SGHDN and FVKESK. The CDR3 contains 14 residues. V was cut by 4 bases and J by 12 bases, with 19 bases left in between. The CDR3 is CASSRIGGGFRQFF. The CDR3 DNA is TGTGCCAGCAGCCGCATTGGCGGGGGCTTTCGGCAGTTCTTC.

The sample holds many counts of this clonotype. The V gene is TRBV7-2, the J gene TRBJ2-1; 10 nucleotides line up with TRBD2. Trimming at V came to 7 bases and at J to 7 bases, leaving 13 bases not matched to a gene. This CDR3 has 16 residues. Germline V gives CDR1 SGHTA, CDR2 FQGNSA. The CDR3 DNA sequence: TGTGCCAGCACCCCGACCCTAGCGGGAGTTAAGAATGAGCAGTTCTTC. Translating gives CASTPTLAGVKNEQFF.

Of note for this clonotype: A read error is possible here, since a much larger clone lies one base away. Lacking the conserved final phenylalanine or tryptophan, this CDR3 likely reflects a read error. This chain uses TRBV20-1 with TRBJ2-3; D unclear. The CDR3 sequence is 15 residues long. Germline assignment: CDR1 DFQATT and CDR2 SNEGSKA (reference sequence). Between the trimmed V and J ends, which lost 5 bases and 1 base, there was a span of 16 bases. CDR3: CSALGIRLGTDTQYL. CDR3 coding DNA: TGCAGTGCTCTAGGGATCAGGTTGGGCACAGATACGCAGTATTTA.

CDR3 in amino acids: CASSWGTGFGYTF. DNA of the CDR3: TGTGCCAGCAGCTGGGGGACAGGGTTTGGCTACACCTTC. This rearrangement joins TRBV7-9 to TRBJ1-2, with TRBD1 matching over 9 bases. This CDR3 spans 13 amino acids. V lost 4 bases to trimming and J lost 7 bases; unmatched junction nucleotides: 4. The germline CDR1 and CDR2 sequences are SEHNR and FQNEAQ (reference sequence).

By share of the sample, this clonotype is medium-sized. V is TRBV28 and J is TRBJ2-3; D is possibly TRBD2 (5 bases). Trimming took 6 bases from V and 5 from J, leaving 18 bases between them. From germline, CDR1 is MDHEN and CDR2 SYDVKM. The CDR3 has 15 residues. The chain's CDR3 is CASSAPSRAVDTQYF. In DNA, the CDR3 is TGTGCCAGCAGCGCGCCTAGCCGAGCGGTAGATACGCAGTATTTT. The whole variable domain, filled in from reference TRBV28 and TRBJ2-3, reads DVKVTQSSRYLVKRTGEKVFLECVQDMDHENMFWYRQDPGLGLRLIYFSYDVKMKEKGDIPEGYSVSREKKERFSLILESASTNQTSMYLCASSAPSRAVDTQYFGPGTRLTVL.

The sample holds many counts of this clonotype. The genes are TRBV7-9 and TRBJ1-1; TRBD1 matches 8 bases. The CDR3 spans 17 residues. The germline CDR1 and CDR2 sequences are SEHNR and FQNEAQ (reference sequence). The junction had 7 bases not matched to a gene; V was cut back by 0 bases and J by 1 base. CDR3 residues: CASSLAGRGQTNTEAFF. The CDR3 DNA reads as TGTGCCAGCAGCTTAGCGGGCAGGGGGCAAACGAACACTGAAGCTTTCTTT.

By share of the sample, this clonotype is medium-sized. The chain employs TRBV6-2 or TRBV6-3 and TRBJ2-7; D call uncertain. V lost 8 bases to trimming and J lost 5 bases, with 16 bases between them. The germline gives CDR1 MNHEY, CDR2 SVGEGT. The CDR3 is made up of 13 amino acids. This chain's CDR3 is CASRIPDRDEQYF. The CDR3 DNA is TGTGCCAGCCGAATCCCCGACCGTGACGAGCAGTACTTC.

This clonotype is classed as medium-sized. The rearrangement joins TRBV5-1 to TRBJ2-7, with no clear D. Trimming took 0 bases from V and 2 from J, leaving 3 bases between them. Germline assignment: CDR1 SGHRS and CDR2 YFSETQ. The CDR3 sequence is 12 residues long. CDR3: CASSLDTYEQYF. The CDR3, as DNA: TGCGCCAGCAGCTTGGACACCTACGAGCAGTACTTC.

A few counts support this clonotype. The gene calls are TRBV12-3 or TRBV12-4 and TRBJ1-2, with 12 bases identical to TRBD1. J lost 3 bases, V lost 7 bases, and 6 bases had no gene match. The CDR3 runs 15 residues. CDR3 nucleotide sequence: TGTGCCAGCACCCCGGGACAGGGGGCCCACTATGGCTACACCTTC. Its translation: CASTPGQGAHYGYTF.